A selection of T cell receptor beta chains follows, all from one sample in a study of blood T cells in healthy people across ages. In TCRdb, the 5' RACE reads were re-called with MiXCR into one record per CDR3 protein. The table lists over 1,500,000 distinct CDR3 sequences, roughly 43% of them singletons, with 20% to 25% in the top ten. The sequenced sample consisted of blood. These TCRs come from a human donor in good health. CDR3s include the opening cysteine and the closing phenylalanine or tryptophan. A D gene is named only where the DNA matches it firmly. Size tells how often a clone was seen (once, few, many) or the class of an expanded clone, and some rows leave it out.

abundance	v_gene	j_gene	len	d_gene	CDR3nt	CDR3aa
.	TRBV7-9	TRBJ2-1	15	.	TGTGCCAGCAGCCCAGTCCAGGGATCCTACAATGAGCAGTTCTTC	CASSPVQGSYNEQFF
.	TRBV4-1	TRBJ2-4	16	.	TGCGCCAGCAGCCAAGAGCCGGGGTTCGACAAAAACATTCAGTACTTC	CASSQEPGFDKNIQYF
few	TRBV9	TRBJ2-1	15	.	TGTGCCAGCAACGTAGAGGGGGGTCGCTACAATGAGCAGTTCTTC	CASNVEGGRYNEQFF
.	TRBV3-1	TRBJ2-7	14	.	TGTACCAGCAGCCAAAGGTTTAGATCCTACGAGCAGTACTTC	CTSSQRFRSYEQYF
.	TRBV7-9	TRBJ2-1	16	.	TGTGCCAGCAGCTCCTCACCCTACCTAACGGGCGATGAGCAGTTCTTC	CASSSSPYLTGDEQFF
few	TRBV4-2	TRBJ2-3	13	.	TGTGCCAGCAGCCAAGCTATGGCAGATACGCAGTATTTT	CASSQAMADTQYF
few	TRBV27	TRBJ2-7	15	.	TGTGCCAGCCTTGGGAAGGGAGTTTGGCCCTACGAGCAGTACTTC	CASLGKGVWPYEQYF
.	TRBV7-2	TRBJ2-7	15	TRBD1	TGTGCCAGCCAACGAGGGGGGACAGGATCCTACGAGCAGTACTTC	CASQRGGTGSYEQYF
.	TRBV7-9	TRBJ2-1	15	TRBD1	TGTGCCAGCAGCCTCCCGACCGGGACAGGGGGTGAGCAGTTCTTC	CASSLPTGTGGEQFF
.	TRBV20-1	TRBJ2-1	15	.	TGCAGTGCTAGTGGGGGGACAGCTTACTACAATGAGCAGTTCTTC	CSASGGTAYYNEQFF
.	TRBV7-3	TRBJ1-1	11	.	TGTGCCTACAGAGAATGGACTGAAGCTTTCTTT	CAYREWTEAFF
.	TRBV7-9	TRBJ2-5	12	.	TGTGCCAGCAGGCCCACCCAAGAGACCCAGTACTTC	CASRPTQETQYF
.	TRBV18	TRBJ1-4	16	.	TGTGCCAGCTCACCAGGGGGCGAGGCAACTAATGAAAAACTGTTTTTT	CASSPGGEATNEKLFF
.	TRBV7-2	TRBJ2-7	16	.	TGTGCCAGCAGCCCCGGGTGGAGGGGGGGGTCCTACAAGCAGTACTTC	CASSPGWRGGSYKQYF
many	TRBV4-1	TRBJ2-7	13	.	TGCGCCAGCAGCCAGCCGGGGTCCTACGAGCAGTACTTC	CASSQPGSYEQYF
many	TRBV6-5	TRBJ2-7	12	.	TGTGCCAGCACCCCGGGGGCCTACGAGCAGTACTTC	CASTPGAYEQYF
few	TRBV20-1	TRBJ1-4	13	TRBD1	TGCAGTGCTAAAAAACCAGGGGGTGAAAAACTGTTTTTT	CSAKKPGGEKLFF
.	TRBV5-6	TRBJ1-5	16	.	TGTGCCAGCAGCTTGAATGGGTTTCAGGGCGGACAGCCCCAGCATTTT	CASSLNGFQGGQPQHF
few	TRBV20-1	TRBJ2-3	14	.	TGCAGTGCCAATTCATGGGGAGGTACAGATACGCAGTATTTT	CSANSWGGTDTQYF
.	TRBV6-1	TRBJ2-3	13	.	TGTGCCAGCAGTGAATTCATTGGGGATACGCAGTATTTT	CASSEFIGDTQYF
.	TRBV5-1	TRBJ2-4	15	.	TGCGCCAGCAGCCCCGGGACAAATAACTACAATGAGCAGTACTTC	CASSPGTNNYNEQYF
once	TRBV7-2	TRBJ2-1	15	TRBD2	TGTGCCAGCAGCTTGGGACTAGCGTCCTACAATGGGCAGTTCTTC	CASSLGLASYNGQFF
.	TRBV20-1	TRBJ1-2	13	.	TGCAGTGCTAGTTACAGTGCCAACTATGGCTACACCTTC	CSASYSANYGYTF
.	TRBV20-1	TRBJ2-6	14	.	TGCAGTGCTTTCCCAGGGTCTGGGGCCAACGTCCTGACTTTC	CSAFPGSGANVLTF
.	TRBV6-5	TRBJ1-4	15	.	TGTGCCAGCACCGAACTTCAGGGTCTGGGGGAAAAACTGTTTTTT	CASTELQGLGEKLFF
few	TRBV4-3	TRBJ2-5	16	.	TGCGCCAGCAGCGCGCTTTACGGGACACCACAAGAGACCCAGTACTTC	CASSALYGTPQETQYF
.	TRBV6-5	TRBJ2-3	17	TRBD2	TGTGCCAGCAGTTACATGGGACTAGCGGGGTTCACAGATACGCAGTATTTT	CASSYMGLAGFTDTQYF
.	TRBV25-1	TRBJ1-2	14	TRBD1	TGTGCCAGCAGTGAATCGGACAGGGGGAGTGGCTACACCTTC	CASSESDRGSGYTF
.	TRBV19	TRBJ2-6	14	.	TGTGCCAGTAGTATTGGCTCTGGGACCAACGTCCTGACTTTC	CASSIGSGTNVLTF
.	TRBV6-5	TRBJ1-1	12	TRBD1	TGTGCCACACACAGGGGGCGGGCTGAAGCTTTCTTT	CATHRGRAEAFF
.	TRBV24-1	TRBJ2-7	16	.	TGTGCCACCAGTGAAGGGAAAGGGTTTAAGGCCTACGAGCAGTACTTC	CATSEGKGFKAYEQYF
.	TRBV2	TRBJ2-3	15	.	TGTGCCAGCAGTGTTACAGATTCCCACACAGATACGCAGTATTTT	CASSVTDSHTDTQYF
.	TRBV18	TRBJ1-2	13	.	TGTGCCAGCTCACCATGGCAGATCTATGGCTACACCTTC	CASSPWQIYGYTF
.	TRBV7-2	TRBJ1-1	12	.	TGTGCCAGCAGCTTAGACAGTCCGAGAGCTTTCTTT	CASSLDSPRAFF
few	TRBV10-3	TRBJ2-7	11	.	TGTGCCATCGGGGGGGGCGACGAGCAGTACTTC	CAIGGGDEQYF
.	TRBV7-2	TRBJ1-6	16	TRBD1	TGTGCCAGCAGCCCCCGGTCGGGACAGGGAAATTCACCCCTCCACTTT	CASSPRSGQGNSPLHF
.	TRBV20-1	TRBJ2-3	15	TRBD2	TGCAGTGCTACTAGCGGGGGATGTAGCACAGATACGCAGTATTTT	CSATSGGCSTDTQYF
once	TRBV6-5	TRBJ2-4	19	.	TGTGCCAGCAGTTACTCGAACACCGTAAGGCAGACCCATTACAATGAGCAGTACTTC	CASSYSNTVRQTHYNEQYF
.	TRBV12-3/TRBV12-4	TRBJ1-5	13	.	TGTGCCAGCGGAAGAAGGCTGGATCAGCCCCAGCATTTT	CASGRRLDQPQHF
once	TRBV5-1	TRBJ2-1	14	.	TGCGCCAGTAGCAAGGACGGTTCCTACAATGAGCAGTTCTTC	CASSKDGSYNEQFF
few	TRBV7-2	TRBJ2-1	13	.	TGTGCCAGCAGCTTAGAAACTAGATCTGAGCAGTTCTTC	CASSLETRSEQFF
few	TRBV18	TRBJ2-1	16	TRBD1	TGTGCCAGCTCTCGAAGACAGGGGTTTATGAGGAGTGAGCAGTTCTTC	CASSRRQGFMRSEQFF
.	TRBV9	TRBJ2-1	15	.	TGTGCCAGCAGCGCATCCCCGAGCTCCTACAATGAGCGGTTCTTC	CASSASPSSYNERFF
.	TRBV20-1	TRBJ2-3	14	TRBD2	TGCAGTGCTACAAGACTAGCGGGGACAGATACGCAGTATTTT	CSATRLAGTDTQYF
.	TRBV2	TRBJ1-6	12	.	TGTGCCAGCAGCGAACCGGGAGGTTCCCTCCACTTT	CASSEPGGSLHF
.	TRBV5-6	TRBJ2-4	16	.	TGTGCCAGCAGCTTGCCCAGCCCGGGGGCCAAAAACATTCAGTACTTC	CASSLPSPGAKNIQYF
.	TRBV4-3	TRBJ1-1	14	.	TGCGCCAGCAGCCATGATACAGAACACACTGAAGCTTTCTTT	CASSHDTEHTEAFF
few	TRBV12-3/TRBV12-4	TRBJ2-1	12	.	TGTGCCAGCAGTTTATATATCAGTGAGCAGTTCTTC	CASSLYISEQFF
few	TRBV20-1	TRBJ2-7	16	TRBD2	TGCAGTGCTGACATGACGGCTTCTAGCGGAGGCTACGAGCAGTACTTC	CSADMTASSGGYEQYF
.	TRBV5-1	TRBJ2-1	16	.	TGCGCCAGCAGCTGGGCCGGGACACCCTCCTACAATGAGCAGTTCTTC	CASSWAGTPSYNEQFF
.	TRBV20-1	TRBJ2-3	15	.	TGCAGTGCTAGTCTGGCGGGTGTGGGCACAGATACGCAGTATTTT	CSASLAGVGTDTQYF
few	TRBV6-5	TRBJ2-2	15	.	TGTGCCAGCAGTTACGGGGACCGCGCAGCCGGGGAGCTGTTTTTT	CASSYGDRAAGELFF
few	TRBV20-1	TRBJ2-5	19	TRBD2	TGCAGTGCTAATACTATGGGAATGGCGGGGGGGTTGAGATCGGAGACCCAGTACTTC	CSANTMGMAGGLRSETQYF
.	TRBV4-2	TRBJ1-6	14	.	TGTGCCAGCAGCCAAGAGCGCGGGGAATCACCCCTCCACTTT	CASSQERGESPLHF
once	TRBV11-2	TRBJ2-4	16	TRBD2	TGTGCCAGCAGTTGGGGGACTACCCTCCCTACGGGGGAGCAGTACTTC	CASSWGTTLPTGEQYF
.	TRBV5-1	TRBJ2-6	19	.	TGCGCCAGCAGCTTGACCTACGCACGAGAAACCTCTGGGGCCAACGTCCTGACTTTC	CASSLTYARETSGANVLTF
once	TRBV5-1	TRBJ2-1	15	.	TGCGCCAGCAGCTTGGGGTGGGGGGGCAACAATGAGCAGTTCTTC	CASSLGWGGNNEQFF
.	TRBV7-6	TRBJ2-5	16	.	TGTGCCAGCAGCCCCGGGACTTCATATTTGGGAGAGACCCAGTACTTC	CASSPGTSYLGETQYF
many	TRBV6-2/TRBV6-3	TRBJ1-2	12	.	TGTGCCAGCAATGCCGGAGACTATGGCTACACCTTC	CASNAGDYGYTF
few	TRBV27	TRBJ2-7	15	TRBD1	TGTGCCAGCAGTTCGACCGGGACAGGGATTTACGAGCAGTACTTC	CASSSTGTGIYEQYF